Detailed here is one T cell receptor beta chain. Its antigen specificity is not known. Base qualities were left out, and no much larger clone turns up one base away. This specimen belongs to a study of cytomegalovirus exposure and HLA in healthy donors (dated by TCRdb to 2016 to 2017). Broadly, across the study: An earlier analysis of approximately 640 of the donors reported 250 to 350 Gb of sequence data and 117 million unique TCR beta sequences from about 180 million T cells. An early release covering about 600 HLA-typed donors comprised approximately 290 gigabases of sequencing data and 85 million to 100 million unique TCR sequences. Of the 300 to 450 genotyped donors, 65% to 90% were placed in the genetic ancestry cluster associated with self-reported Caucasian donors. The study aimed to test whether signatures of past pathogen exposure could be identified by cataloging public T cell receptors. The study used immunosequencing to profile the T cell repertoires of approximately 650 subjects and linked those repertoires to cytomegalovirus serostatus. Along with the roughly 700-subject first cohort, a separate validation cohort of over a hundred different subjects was used. The study combined high-throughput TCR immunosequencing, statistical association of individual TCRs with disease status, and machine learning to predict cytomegalovirus infection status. A later analysis re-examined previously published TCR beta repertoires from just over 650 donors and added high-resolution HLA genotyping to investigate patterns of TCR occurrence. The later analysis used no new phenotypic data to find candidate immune exposures, relying instead on TCR beta sequences and their occurrence across donors. In an earlier analysis of 500 to 650 of the donors, high-throughput TCR beta sequencing was used to judge whether each TCR beta V gene segment behaved as functional or pseudogenic. Donor age, sex, ethnicity and CMV serostatus were collected together with the repertoire data. A later genetic analysis used genome-wide SNP genotypes for 398 of the 666 donors, treating that subset as a discovery cohort. Every repertoire in the discovery cohort had been generated on one and the same sequencing platform. Both class I and class II loci were covered by HLA typing, at four-digit resolution. The number of donors typed differed by locus, with about 629-630 for A, B, C, DRB1 and DQB1, more than 500 for DQA1, 606 for DPA1, and under 490 for DPB1. Roughly 5 DR-DQ haplotypes were treated as single units for association and clustering because of strong linkage in the cohort. Among 300 to 500 genotyped donors of the cohort, an average of about 240,000 unique TCR beta nucleotide sequences was sequenced per donor, of which about 19% were non-productive. Findings and caveats that apply to the study as a whole: A further reported finding was that TCR beta sequences accurately predicted the HLA-A and HLA-B alleles for most subjects in the first cohort. The cohort was sequenced for TCR beta chains only, and without alpha or paired-chain data the features that could be detected were limited. The earlier analysis of 587 of the donors excluded 15 to 20 rarely observed V segments, including chromosome 9 orphons, because counts were too low. At a false discovery rate of 0.05, a later analysis linked fewer than 20,000 TCR beta sequences to specific HLA alleles. CMV serostatus was the only immune exposure information available for the cohort. Cytomegalovirus status was reported to be diagnosed by the classifier with high specificity and sensitivity in both the original and validation cohorts. A total of 150 to 200 TCR beta chains were listed by the study as associated with cytomegalovirus. In a later genetic analysis, a missense DCLRE1C variant was associated with V-gene and J-gene trimming of TCR beta chains, and the association was replicated in an independent cohort. Broadly in line with IMGT annotations, most TCR beta V segments showed up in productive rearrangements about 87% or about 30% of the time in an earlier analysis of several hundred of the donors. Because HLA typing was missing for some donors at each locus, association tests included only the typed subset. According to a later analysis, TCR association rates differed among HLA loci, with DRB1 alleles showing the most associated TCRs and HLA-C alleles showing the fewest. A later analysis found that HLA-associated TCR beta chains were more clonally expanded and had lower generation probabilities than equally common non-associated chains. In a later analysis, most CMV-associated TCR beta chains were found to appear HLA-restricted, with HLA associations seemingly driven largely by CMV exposure. Strong co-occurrence of HLA alleles, especially DR and DQ, made assigning TCR associations to individual alleles difficult. The authors suggested that the approach could potentially be generalized to other disease states and immunological phenotypes. Several of the top co-occurrence clusters appeared to be linked to parvovirus B19, influenza, CMV and Epstein-Barr virus, according to a later analysis. Presence/absence analyses assumed roughly uniform sequencing depth across donors, an assumption that may not hold. Linkage disequilibrium might explain the correlated functional status among segregating V segments, but an unknown experimental factor could not be excluded. A few of the identified cytomegalovirus-associated TCR beta chains were confirmed in vitro to be specific for cytomegalovirus antigens. The 87-base-pair reads could not distinguish some IMGT-functional V segments, including TRBV6-2 and TRBV6-3, so those segments were excluded. According to a later genetic analysis, donors in an Asian-associated ancestry cluster had fewer N-insertions in productive TCRs than the approximately 630-donor mean. Most TCR sequences were seen in very few donors, while some public TCRs were found in many individuals. A group of highly shared sequence variants was considered likely to be a technical artifact of the sequencing pipeline.

Library generation was performed with the immunoSEQ multiplex PCR assay. The multiplex PCR relied on a mix of 60 forward primers for TCR Vbeta segments and 13 reverse primers for TCR Jbeta segments. Amplification of the CDR3 region of rearranged TCR beta genes was performed with a multiplex PCR assay on genomic DNA. On the Illumina HiSeq System, the amplified TCR beta libraries were sequenced as 87-base-pair reads. Per the original workflow: A later analysis counted about 82 million unique TCR beta chains across the 666 repertoires, and around 9.9 million of these chains were shared by at least two donors. To remove PCR and sequencing errors, raw reads were error-corrected and collapsed into unique sequences using a nearest-neighbor algorithm that merged closely related sequences. CDR3 sequences were aligned to IMGT reference sequences to assign V, D and J gene segments. Each retained sequence needed at least a six-nucleotide match to both a V gene segment and a J gene segment. A rearrangement counted as productive if the CDR3 had no stop codons and remained in frame with V and J, and every other rearrangement counted as non-productive. Following IMGT convention, CDR3 was defined as the stretch from the second conserved V-encoded cysteine to the conserved J-encoded phenylalanine. The earlier analysis of some 580 of the donors excluded any sequence lacking an unambiguous match to a single V gene segment. An earlier analysis of approximately 590 of the donors called V segments functional above 56.7% productive rearrangements and segregating when the between-donor standard deviation exceeded 5%. A statistical classification framework was built to diagnose cytomegalovirus status from the catalog of TCR beta chain sequences. A later analysis assigned V and J genes by comparing TCR nucleotide sequences with IMGT/GENE-DB human TR gene sequences. A later analysis assigned CDR3 sequences and most-parsimonious VDJ recombination scenarios with the TCRdist pipeline. In a later analysis, each TCR beta chain was defined by its CDR3 amino acid sequence together with its V-gene family, and reads lacking a unique V-gene family were excluded. In a later analysis, around 600 highly shared, low-generation-probability nucleotide sequences were removed to address suspected cross-contamination and a sequencing artifact. For each public chain, a later analysis derived a clonal expansion index from normalized ranks of inferred template counts within each repertoire. In a later analysis, generation probabilities were computed using a VDJ recombination model fitted to out-of-frame rearrangements, and the results were checked against IGoR. In a later analysis, hypergeometric tests were used to score TCR-TCR, TCR-HLA and TCR-CMV co-occurrence, with a repertoire-size bias correction applied to TCR pairs. In a later analysis, false discovery rates were estimated by permuting HLA or CMV assignments 20 times. In a later analysis, co-occurring TCRs were grouped with DBSCAN, and TCRdist sequence similarity was added when clustering was performed within HLA-allele-positive subsets. For co-occurrence clustering, repertoires with fewer than 30,000 or more than 120,000 public chains were excluded, along with four to six repertoires with anomalous nucleotide sharing. The immuneACCESS repertoire file appears here via TCRdb, limited to in-frame rearrangements. These files lack a portion of the clones; in checked studies, under half of the deficit traces to unresolved V genes, and the cause of the others is not known. V, J and clone size were drawn from that table, and D and trimming were deduced from the DNA. This sample comprises some 140,000 clones, around 78% of them detected only once. Clones ranked in the top ten supply less than 2% of the sample.

Taken from the germline V gene (reference sequence), the CDR1 and CDR2 loops are SEHNR and FQNEAQ. From cysteine to phenylalanine, the CDR3 is 14 amino acids long. Only the CDR3 DNA stays, 42 bases, in frame from base 1. V is clipped by 5 bases and J by 8 bases, and the sequence between their germline boundaries is 16 bases long. The cohort comprised approximately 700 healthy bone marrow donors. Cohort members were all nominally healthy when sampled, although unrecorded immune exposures were likely present. The donor was CMV seronegative and belonged to the group of around 400 seronegative cohort members. Each donor provided a peripheral blood sample, and peripheral blood mononuclear cells were used for TCR beta sequencing. Genomic DNA was extracted from the blood cell samples with the Qiagen DNeasy Blood Extraction Kit.

The clonotype originates from a woman in her late teens or twenties in good health and CMV-seronegative. In this chain, TRBV7-9 is recombined with TRBJ2-1; the D gene is perhaps TRBD1, on 6 matching bases. The sequenced sample was PBMCs. CDR3 reads: CASSAIQGRDEQFF. The DNA reads as follows: TGTGCCAGCAGCGCGATACAGGGACGGGATGAGCAGTTCTTC.